This T cell receptor beta chain is drawn from a study of cytomegalovirus exposure and HLA in healthy donors. The PCR used 60 Vbeta and 13 Jbeta primers. The assay was immunoSEQ multiplex PCR, and TCRdb's table has in-frame clones only and misses some. This sample has roughly 150,000 clones; roughly 68% occur once, and the top ten carry around 9.3%. V was clipped by 5 bases and J by 5 bases; unmatched bases: 11. This CDR3 has 16 amino acids. Germline CDR1 is SGHAT and CDR2 is FQNNGV. The chain recombines TRBV11-2 with TRBJ2-5, with 10 bases fitting TRBD2. This receptor was obtained from a man under 40 in good health and CMV-seropositive. The sequencing sample was made of PBMCs. CDR3 DNA sequence: TGTGCCAGCAGCCAAGCGGGAGGGCAGTTTTGGGAGACCCAGTACTTC. This sequence encodes CASSQAGGQFWETQYF.